The next 9 T cell receptor beta chains were all read from a single sample in a study of T cell responses to AZD1222 COVID-19 vaccine. Libraries were prepared by immunoSEQ multiplex PCR; TCRdb keeps only in-frame clonotypes and omits some of them. The sample includes about 170,000 clones, 75% to 95% of them seen just once. This specimen consisted of peripheral blood, obtained on day 0 of AZD1222 vaccination. These receptors originate from an adult in good health.

V is TRBV28 and J is TRBJ1-2; D is unclear. CDR3 size: 12 residues. Germline CDR1 is MDHEN and CDR2 is SYDVKM. Trimming took 5 bases from V and 8 from J, leaving 12 bases between them. CDR3 amino acids: CASSLRMGGYTF. The CDR3 DNA reads as TGTGCCAGCAGTCTACGGATGGGCGGCTACACCTTC.

The genes are TRBV18 and TRBJ2-3; D is unclear. The V gene's germline CDR1 is KGHSH and CDR2 LQKENI. Trimming removed 0 bases from V and 0 bases from J, with 4 bases in between. This CDR3 spans 14 amino acids. The CDR3 sequence: CASSPPPSTDTQYF. In nucleotides, the CDR3 is TGTGCCAGCTCACCACCTCCTAGCACAGATACGCAGTATTTT.

This chain uses TRBV6-1 with TRBJ2-3; D perhaps matches TRBD1 (8 bases). In germline, CDR1 is MNHNS, CDR2 SASEGT. V was pared by 2 bases and J by 2 bases, with 14 bases between. The CDR3 is 16 amino acids. The CDR3 nucleotides are TGTGCCAGCAGTGAAACAGGGGGGGGCCCCACAGATACGCAGTATTTT. Protein sequence: CASSETGGGPTDTQYF.

The chain has TRBV4-1 and TRBJ2-5; 13 bases are shared with TRBD2. The CDR3 consists of 17 residues. V was pared by 2 bases and J by 5 bases, with 8 bases of the junction left unmatched. CDR1 and CDR2 from the germline V gene are MGHRA and YSYEKL. CDR3 amino acids: CASSQPLILAGGETQYF. For the CDR3, the DNA is TGCGCCAGCAGCCAACCATTGATACTAGCGGGGGGGGAGACCCAGTACTTC.

The chain has TRBV10-1 and TRBJ2-7, with a weak D call TRBD2 (5 bases). CDR1 and CDR2 (germline): WNHNN, SYGVQD (reference sequence). V lost 11 bases and J 0 bases, leaving 14 bases between the germline ends. This CDR3 comprises 13 residues. This CDR3 reads CARLPGRSYEQYF. CDR3 DNA: TGCGCCCGACTACCGGGCCGCTCCTACGAGCAGTACTTC.

This chain joins TRBV19 and TRBJ2-7; 7 bases are shared with TRBD2. V lost 3 bases, J lost 6 bases, and 8 bases stayed unmatched. The CDR3 extends over 14 amino acids. Per germline, CDR1 LNHDA and CDR2 SQIVND (reference sequence). In DNA form, the CDR3 reads TGTGCCAGTAGTATCGGGGGGTTCCCGGGCGAGCAGTACTTC. Translated: CASSIGGFPGEQYF.

The rearrangement uses TRBV5-1 and TRBJ1-4; D gene unclear. The CDR3 covers 15 residues. From germline, CDR1 is SGHRS and CDR2 YFSETQ. Trimming removed 0 bases from V and 7 bases from J, with 13 bases in between. The CDR3 loop reads CASSLDLGAGEKLFF. The CDR3, as DNA: TGCGCCAGCAGCTTGGACTTGGGTGCAGGTGAAAAACTGTTTTTT.

The chain carries TRBV2 and TRBJ2-2; 8 bases align to TRBD1. The CDR3 covers 14 residues. Unmatched junction bases numbered 10, after V lost 6 bases and J lost 10 bases. The germline V gene encodes CDR1 SNHLY and CDR2 FYNNEI. CDR3 sequence reads: CASSADRAVEELFF. The DNA of the CDR3 is TGTGCCAGCAGCGCGGACAGGGCAGTCGAGGAGCTGTTTTTT.

This clone was recorded once. The V call is TRBV28, the J call TRBJ1-2; TRBD1 might be the D (6 bases). This CDR3 contains 14 residues. Germline loops: CDR1 MDHEN, CDR2 SYDVKM. V shed 6 bases and J shed 4 bases, with 15 bases lying between them. CDR3 in amino acids: CASRIRQAPYGYTF. In nucleotides, the CDR3 is TGTGCCAGCAGGATCCGACAGGCCCCCTATGGCTACACCTTC.